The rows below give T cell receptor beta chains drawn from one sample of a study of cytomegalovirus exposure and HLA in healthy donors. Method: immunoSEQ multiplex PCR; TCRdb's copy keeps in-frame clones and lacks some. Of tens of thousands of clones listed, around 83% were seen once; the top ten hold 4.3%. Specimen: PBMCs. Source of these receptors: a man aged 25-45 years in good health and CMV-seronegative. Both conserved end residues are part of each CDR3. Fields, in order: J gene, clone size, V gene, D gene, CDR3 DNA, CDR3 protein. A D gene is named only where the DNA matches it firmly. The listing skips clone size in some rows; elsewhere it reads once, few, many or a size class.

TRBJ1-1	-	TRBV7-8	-	TGTGCCAGCACCCAGTTAAGCAGGGAAACTGAAGCTTTCTTT	CASTQLSRETEAFF
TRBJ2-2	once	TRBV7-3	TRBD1	TGTGCCAGCAGCTTAACCCTACGGACAGGGGGAGGAACCGGGGAGCTGTTTTTT	CASSLTLRTGGGTGELFF
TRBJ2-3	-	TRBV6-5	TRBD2	TGTGCCAGCAGTTACTCCCCTAGCGGGACAGCAGATACGCAGTATTTT	CASSYSPSGTADTQYF
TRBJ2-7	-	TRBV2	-	TGTGCCAGCAGTGAAGCGGGGGCCCTCTCCTACGAGCAGTACTTC	CASSEAGALSYEQYF
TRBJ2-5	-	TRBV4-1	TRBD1	TGCGCCAGCAGCCAGGAGGACAGGGTGGAGACCCAGTACTTC	CASSQEDRVETQYF
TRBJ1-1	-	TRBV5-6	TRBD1	TGTGCCAGCAGTCCGGGGCGTGTGGACAGGGCGGCTACTTCTGAAGCTTTCTTT	CASSPGRVDRAATSEAFF
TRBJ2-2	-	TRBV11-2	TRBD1	TGTGCCAGCAGCCCCCCGGACAGGGGTGCCCCCGGGGAGCTGTTTTTT	CASSPPDRGAPGELFF
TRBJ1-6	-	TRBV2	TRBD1	TGTGCCAGCAGTCGACAGGGAAGGGATTCACCCCTCCACTTT	CASSRQGRDSPLHF
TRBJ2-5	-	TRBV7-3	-	TGTGCCAGCAGCTCAGGGATCCAAGAGACCCAGTACTTC	CASSSGIQETQYF
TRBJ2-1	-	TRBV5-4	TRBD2	TGTGCCAGCAGCGTGCGGGGGGCCTACAATGAGCAGTTCTTC	CASSVRGAYNEQFF
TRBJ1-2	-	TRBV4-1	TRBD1	TGCGCCAGCAGCCACCTAGGGACAGGGGGCAGGTATGGCTACACCTTC	CASSHLGTGGRYGYTF
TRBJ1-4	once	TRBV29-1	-	TGCAGCGTTGCGACTTTTGAAAAACTGTTTTTT	CSVATFEKLFF
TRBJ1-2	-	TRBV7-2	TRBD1	TGTGCCAGCAGCCCCGGGACAGACAACTATGGCTACACCTTC	CASSPGTDNYGYTF
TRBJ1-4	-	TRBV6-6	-	TGTGCCAGCAGGCCAGGGACAACTAATGAAAAACTGTTTTTT	CASRPGTTNEKLFF
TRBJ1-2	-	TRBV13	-	TGTGCCAGCAGCTTAGGGGGCGCAGACTATGGCTACACCTTC	CASSLGGADYGYTF
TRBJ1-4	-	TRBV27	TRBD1	TGTGCCAGCAGTCCTTTGGCTCTCGGGACAGGACGTGAAAAACTGTTTTTT	CASSPLALGTGREKLFF
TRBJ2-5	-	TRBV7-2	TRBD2	TGTGCCAGCAGCTCTTTAGCGGGAGAGGGGGAGACCCAGTACTTC	CASSSLAGEGETQYF
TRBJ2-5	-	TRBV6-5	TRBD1	TGTGCCAGCAGTTACTCAGGTCAGGGGGCCGGAGAGACCCAGTACTTC	CASSYSGQGAGETQYF
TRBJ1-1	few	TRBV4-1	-	TGCGCCAGCAGCCAAAATACAGGGTTTGAAGCTTTCTTT	CASSQNTGFEAFF
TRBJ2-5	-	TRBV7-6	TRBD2	TGTGCCAGCAGCTTAGCCCTCCGGGAGGGAGGACATCTCCAAGAGACCCAGTACTTC	CASSLALREGGHLQETQYF
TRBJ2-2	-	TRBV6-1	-	TGTGCCAGCAGTGACCAGGCACCCGGGGAGCTGTTTTTT	CASSDQAPGELFF
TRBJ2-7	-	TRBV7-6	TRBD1	TGTGCCAGCAGCTTTGATGCCGGGACAGCCGCCTACGAGCAGTACTTC	CASSFDAGTAAYEQYF
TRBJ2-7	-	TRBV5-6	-	TGTGCCAGCAGCTTGGAAGGGAGCCCACAGTACTTC	CASSLEGSPQYF
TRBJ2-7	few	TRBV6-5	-	TGTGCCAGCAGATTTGTAAGGGGTTCCTACGAGCAGTACTTC	CASRFVRGSYEQYF
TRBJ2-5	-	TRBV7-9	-	TGTGCCAGCAGCTTAGGCATGCAGGGTCAAGAGACCCAGTACTTC	CASSLGMQGQETQYF
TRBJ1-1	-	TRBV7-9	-	TGTGCCAGCAGCGCCCCACCCGGGACAAGGAACACTGAAGCTTTCTTT	CASSAPPGTRNTEAFF
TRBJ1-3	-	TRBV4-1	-	TGCGCCAGCAGCCAACTGAGCTCTGGAAACACCATATATTTT	CASSQLSSGNTIYF
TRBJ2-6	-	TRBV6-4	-	TGTGCCAGCAGTGCTGATGCGGCCCAGGCCAACGTCCTGACTTTC	CASSADAAQANVLTF
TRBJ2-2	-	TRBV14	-	TGTGCCAGCAGTCCCAGAGGCACCGGGGAGCTGTTTTTT	CASSPRGTGELFF
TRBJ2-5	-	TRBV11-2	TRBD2	TGTGCCAGCAGCTTAGATGGGCCCCGAACTCTAGCGGGAGTGGTCGAGACCCAGTACTTC	CASSLDGPRTLAGVVETQYF
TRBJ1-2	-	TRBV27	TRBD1	TGTGCCAGCAGTTTAAAACCAGGGGGTGGAATGTTCTATGGCTACACCTTC	CASSLKPGGGMFYGYTF
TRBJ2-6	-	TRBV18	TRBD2	TGTGCCAGCTCACCAGGCGGGGGAAGGGGGGCCAACGTCCTGACTTTC	CASSPGGGRGANVLTF
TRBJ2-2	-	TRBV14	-	TGTGCCAGCACTCTTTCAGGGGCAAGGACCGGGGAGCTGTTTTTT	CASTLSGARTGELFF
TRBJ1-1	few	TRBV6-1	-	TGTGCCAGCAGTGAAGACAGGGTAATGAACACTGAAGCTTTCTTT	CASSEDRVMNTEAFF
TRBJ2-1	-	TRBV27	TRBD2	TGTGCCAGCAGTTTTGGGGCGGGAGTCCACAATGAGCAGTTCTTC	CASSFGAGVHNEQFF
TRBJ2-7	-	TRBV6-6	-	TGTGCCAGCAGTTACGGCGACAGTGCCTACGAGCAGTACTTC	CASSYGDSAYEQYF
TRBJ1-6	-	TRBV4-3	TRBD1	TGCGCCAGCAGCCAAGTGGGGACAGGGGATTCACCCCTCCACTTT	CASSQVGTGDSPLHF
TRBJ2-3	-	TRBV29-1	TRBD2	TGCAGCGTTGATCGCGGCGGGAGTGGAACAGATACGCAGTATTTT	CSVDRGGSGTDTQYF
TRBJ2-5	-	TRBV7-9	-	TGTGCCAGCAGCTTAAGGGGGTCGGAGACCCAGTACTTC	CASSLRGSETQYF
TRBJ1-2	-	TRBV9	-	TGTGCCAGCAGCGTCCGGGAAGGCTATGGCTACACCTTC	CASSVREGYGYTF
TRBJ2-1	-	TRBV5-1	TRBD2	TGCGCCAGCAGCCTACTAGCGGGGGACTACAATGAGCAGTTCTTC	CASSLLAGDYNEQFF
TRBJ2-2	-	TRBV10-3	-	TGTGCCATCAGGGGGGGTGGGATCGCGAACACCGGGGAGCTGTTTTTT	CAIRGGGIANTGELFF
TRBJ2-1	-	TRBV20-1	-	TGCAGTGAGGGGTCCTACAATGAGCAGTTCTTC	CSEGSYNEQFF
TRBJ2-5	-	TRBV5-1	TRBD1	TGCGCCAGCAGCTTCGCGGGACAGGGGGAGACCCAGTACTTC	CASSFAGQGETQYF
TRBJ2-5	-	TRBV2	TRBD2	TGTGCCAGCAGTGACCCGCCGGGACTAGCGGAGCAAGAGACCCAGTACTTC	CASSDPPGLAEQETQYF
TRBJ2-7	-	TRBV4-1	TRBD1	TGCGCCAGCAGCGAAGGGGGGGGGACAGGGTACGAGCAGTACTTC	CASSEGGGTGYEQYF
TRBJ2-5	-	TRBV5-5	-	TGTGCCAGCAGCTCAGGGGTGGGTTCTGAGACCCAGTACTTC	CASSSGVGSETQYF
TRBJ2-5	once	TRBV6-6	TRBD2	TGTGCCAGCAGCCCACCGGGGGGGGAGACCCAGTACTTC	CASSPPGGETQYF
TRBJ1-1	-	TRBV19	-	TGTGCCAGTACCGATGGCCATGGGAACACTGAAGCTTTCTTT	CASTDGHGNTEAFF
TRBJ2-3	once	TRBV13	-	TGTGCCAGCAGCCTTCTACAGGATACGCAGTATTTT	CASSLLQDTQYF